The 8 T cell receptor beta chains reported below all come from one sample, sequenced in a study of a mutant IDH1 vaccine in newly diagnosed glioma. Assay: immunoSEQ multiplex PCR; the TCRdb copy retains only in-frame clones and omits some. The table records 55,000 to 65,000 clones, around 80% of them present only once. The time point here: week 11, during vaccination. In the vaccine, a single dose held 300 ug of the mutant IDH1 20-mer peptide, along with topical imiquimod. Their antigens remain unidentified. The sample here was PBMCs, taken from a glioma patient whose treatment included an IDH1 peptide vaccine. All receptors come from a man in his fifties or sixties with glioma.

This chain links TRBV18 with TRBJ1-1; D is undetermined. The V gene lost 7 bases and the J gene lost 3 bases, with 15 bases spanning the gap. The CDR3 is 14 residues long. CDR1 and CDR2 from the germline V gene are KGHSH and LQKENI. The CDR3 is CASFPGRLHTEAFF. In DNA form, the CDR3 reads TGTGCCAGCTTCCCCGGGAGACTCCACACTGAAGCTTTCTTT.

The chain recombines TRBV5-6 with TRBJ2-5, with D possibly being TRBD1 or TRBD2 (5 bases each). The CDR3 is 14 residues long. Deletions cut 0 bases from V and 5 bases from J, with 11 bases between. CDR1 and CDR2 (germline): SGHDT, YYEEEE. This CDR3 is CASSLVGVTETQYF. The CDR3 DNA follows: TGTGCCAGCAGCTTGGTGGGGGTCACGGAGACCCAGTACTTC.

The rearrangement links TRBV19 to TRBJ2-2; 10 bases match TRBD2. With 6 bases clipped from V and 5 bases from J, the junction kept 9 bases outside the gene matches. The CDR3 spans 16 residues. Germline V gives CDR1 LNHDA, CDR2 SQIVND (reference sequence). The CDR3 bases are TGTGCCAGTAGCCGGACGGCTAGCGGGAGAACCGGGGAGCTGTTTTTT. Its translation is CASSRTASGRTGELFF.

This sequence joins TRBV10-3 and TRBJ2-7; D gene ambiguous. The CDR3 has 12 residues. Per germline, CDR1 ENHRY and CDR2 SYGVKD. Between the trimmed V and J ends, which lost 2 bases and 4 bases, there was a span of 6 bases. The CDR3 loop reads CAISEVGYEQYF. In nucleotides, the CDR3 is TGTGCCATCAGTGAGGTGGGGTACGAGCAGTACTTC.

This clone was detected only once. The chain links TRBV5-1 to TRBJ2-5, with D possibly being TRBD2 (5 bases). Trimming cost V 4 bases and J 7 bases, with 11 bases left between them. Germline-derived CDR1 and CDR2 are SGHRS and YFSETQ. This CDR3 comprises 12 residues. This CDR3 is CASSTNEGTQYF. CDR3 coding DNA: TGCGCCAGCAGCACCAACGAGGGGACCCAGTACTTC. The complete variable domain, with remaining parts taken from reference TRBV5-1 and TRBJ2-5, reads KAGVTQTPRYLIKTRGQQVTLSCSPISGHRSVSWYQQTPGQGLQFLFEYFSETQRNKGNFPGRFSGRQFSNSRSEMNVSTLELGDSALYLCASSTNEGTQYFGPGTRLLVL.

The CDR3 reads CASSSLPLTGELFF. CDR3 DNA: TGTGCCAGCAGTTCACTCCCTCTTACCGGGGAGCTGTTTTTT. The chain couples TRBV27 to TRBJ2-2; D call uncertain. Looked up from germline, CDR1 is MNHEY and CDR2 is SMNVEV (reference sequence). The CDR3 contains 14 residues. Trimming pared 4 bases from V and 5 bases from J, leaving 11 bases between.

The chain employs TRBV7-9 and TRBJ2-7; D gene uncertain. Germline V CDR1 and CDR2: SEHNR, FQNEAQ (reference sequence). The CDR3 spans 12 residues. Trimming pared 3 bases from V and 6 bases from J, leaving 9 bases between. The CDR3 DNA sequence: TGTGCCAGCAGCTTGAGTCTGGGCGAGCAGTACTTC. Translation gives CASSLSLGEQYF.

CDR3 in DNA: TGTGCCAGCACGGAGGGAAACACCATATATTTT. This sequence encodes CASTEGNTIYF. The chain is built from TRBV7-6 and TRBJ1-3; the D is unclear. The germline gives CDR1 SGHVS, CDR2 FNYEAQ. V lost 7 bases, J lost 4 bases, and 5 bases lay in between. This CDR3 contains 11 residues.